This TCR beta chain was captured in a study of post-analysis software for immune sequencing data. Study observations and caveats: Controls showed lower frequencies than patients for roughly five TRBV segments, and TRBV5-6, TRBV5-1 and TRBV20-1 were among these. Comparison with controls showed significantly lower normalized Chao1 diversity in multiple sclerosis patients.

The TCR beta cDNA libraries carried unique molecular identifiers. The source material, about 0.9 to 10 million T cells, gave rise to approximately 520,000 cDNA molecules. MiXCR was run by TCRdb on the PCR reads, yielding one entry per CDR3 protein. The sample lists about 500,000 distinct CDR3 sequences; under 55% were seen once. Concerning this clonotype: The antigen remains unidentified. One end of the junction varies from germline; a read error may be responsible.

The CDR3 is 16 residues long. The germline V gene encodes CDR1 DFQATT and CDR2 SNEGSKA (reference sequence). The chain employs TRBV20-1 and TRBJ2-5; 14 bases agree with TRBD2. The clonotype comes from a girl aged 5-17 years with multiple sclerosis. The material sequenced was blood. The CDR3 is CSARGTSGRLQETRYF. DNA of the CDR3: TGCAGTGCTAGAGGGACTAGCGGGAGGTTACAAGAGACCCGGTACTTC.